What follows are 14 T cell receptor beta chains derived from one specimen sequenced in a study of shared clonotypes between healthy human individuals. Sequencing was performed with immunoSEQ multiplex PCR; in TCRdb, only in-frame clones are kept and a portion is missing. Of about 2.4 million clones in the sample, over 85% were seen once. Sample: naive CD4+ T cells from PBMCs. Subset described: CD45RA+ positively selected. The receptors here all came from a man aged 18 to 30 in good health. Some clones in this sample may be carry-over from other donors' samples.

The chain joins TRBV28 to TRBJ2-7; D remains unclear. The CDR3 extends over 15 amino acids. V was clipped by 8 bases and J by 2 bases, with 19 bases between them. Germline V gives CDR1 MDHEN, CDR2 SYDVKM. The CDR3 bases are TGTGCCAGCGGACGGACGGATCCTATAACCTACGAGCAGTACTTC. It translates to CASGRTDPITYEQYF.

Remarks on this clone: The sample contains more than one DNA sequence encoding this CDR3. V and J are TRBV5-1 and TRBJ1-1, with D unclear. CDR1 is SGHRS, CDR2 YFSETQ, per germline. V dropped 1 base and J dropped 4 bases, with 5 bases sitting between them. The CDR3 contains 12 residues. The DNA for the CDR3 is TGCGCCAGCAGCTTGCCCGGCACTGAAGCTTTCTTT. As protein: CASSLPGTEAFF.

The V gene is TRBV19, the J gene TRBJ1-1; D call uncertain. This CDR3 has 13 residues. The germline gives CDR1 LNHDA, CDR2 SQIVND (reference sequence). Trimming removed 3 bases at V and 1 base at J, with 6 bases between. DNA for the CDR3: TGTGCCAGTAGTATGCGGTGGAACACTGAAGCTTTCTTT. Translated, it gives CASSMRWNTEAFF.

The chain carries TRBV5-1 and TRBJ2-5, with TRBD1 matching over 7 bases. V trimming: 4 bases; J trimming: 5 bases; junction bases outside the gene matches: 11. This CDR3 comprises 15 residues. The germline V gene has CDR1 SGHRS and CDR2 YFSETQ. The DNA for the CDR3 is TGCGCCAGCAGCGTACGACAGGGTTGGGGGGAGACCCAGTACTTC. Its translation: CASSVRQGWGETQYF.

J is TRBJ2-7 and V is TRBV7-2; 12 positions match TRBD2. The CDR3 extends over 17 amino acids. Germline V gene sequence: CDR1 SGHTA, CDR2 FQGNSA. V lost 5 bases to trimming and J lost 0 bases; unmatched junction nucleotides: 8. Here the CDR3 reads CASSHLLAGGGSYEQYF. In DNA, the CDR3 is TGTGCCAGCAGCCATCTACTAGCGGGAGGTGGCTCCTACGAGCAGTACTTC.

V gene TRBV9 combines with J gene TRBJ2-3; the D gene is possibly TRBD2 (6 bases). The V and J ends lost 2 bases and 0 bases respectively, with 13 bases between them. Germline-derived CDR1 and CDR2 are SGDLS and YYNGEE. The CDR3 is made up of 16 amino acids. The CDR3 sequence: CASSVMGGSSTDTQYF. The DNA of the CDR3 is TGTGCCAGCAGCGTCATGGGGGGAAGTAGCACAGATACGCAGTATTTT.

This rearrangement joins TRBV19 to TRBJ1-5, with TRBD1 as a possible D gene (6 bases). Trimming removed 4 bases at V and 11 bases at J, with 15 bases between. CDR3 length: 13 residues. The V gene's germline CDR1 is LNHDA and CDR2 SQIVND (reference sequence). CDR3 region: CASSTLLRQAQHF. The CDR3 nucleotides are TGTGCCAGTAGTACCCTCTTGAGACAGGCCCAGCATTTT. Full variable domain (outside the CDR3, taken from reference TRBV19 and TRBJ1-5): DGGITQSPKYLFRKEGQNVTLSCEQNLNHDAMYWYRQDPGQGLRLIYYSQIVNDFQKGDIAEGYSVSREKKESFPLTVTSAQKNPTAFYLCASSTLLRQAQHFGDGTRLSIL.

The chain combines TRBV5-1 with TRBJ1-4; D gene ambiguous. Germline V gene lookup returns CDR1 SGHRS and CDR2 YFSETQ. V was shortened by 2 bases and J by 1 base, with 9 bases between the two germline ends. The CDR3 is made up of 15 amino acids. The DNA for the CDR3 is TGCGCCAGCAGCTTCGCGACGGGAACTAATGAAAAACTGTTTTTT. Translated, it gives CASSFATGTNEKLFF.

This CDR3 is CASSQLQGAKDTQYF. The DNA of the CDR3 is TGTGCCAGCAGTCAACTCCAGGGGGCAAAAGATACGCAGTATTTT. The chain recombines TRBV27 with TRBJ2-3; 8 bases map to TRBD1. Trimming cost V 5 bases and J 5 bases; bases outside gene matches: 9. The CDR3 totals 15 residues. Germline-derived CDR1 and CDR2 are MNHEY and SMNVEV (reference sequence).

This sequence joins TRBV5-1 and TRBJ2-5; tentative D call: TRBD1 (6 bases). The CDR3 is made up of 14 amino acids. Per germline, CDR1 SGHRS and CDR2 YFSETQ. V was cut by 2 bases and J by 5 bases, with 13 bases left in between. Written as DNA, the CDR3 is TGCGCCAGCAGCTTACAGGGTGGTTCGGAGACCCAGTACTTC. It specifies CASSLQGGSETQYF.

This clone was recorded once. The J gene is TRBJ2-1, the V gene TRBV5-6; D is unresolved. The CDR3 runs to 15 residues. V shed 1 base and J shed 10 bases, with 18 bases lying between them. Germline CDR1 reads SGHDT; CDR2 reads YYEEEE. In DNA form, the CDR3 reads TGTGCCAGCAGCTTGAGGGCGCGACCTGGCGGAGAGCAGTTCTTC. This sequence encodes CASSLRARPGGEQFF.

J is TRBJ2-3 and V is TRBV11-3; no reliable D call. This CDR3 has 14 residues. V was trimmed by 3 bases and J by 2 bases, leaving 9 bases between them. Germline CDR1 reads SGHNT; CDR2 reads YENEEA. CDR3 sequence: CASSFRFSTDTQYF. The CDR3 nucleotides are TGTGCCAGCAGCTTTAGGTTCTCCACAGATACGCAGTATTTT.

The V gene is TRBV4-3, the J gene TRBJ1-6; D call uncertain. The germline V gene encodes CDR1 LGHNA and CDR2 YSLEER. V dropped 3 bases and J dropped 3 bases, with 6 bases sitting between them. The CDR3 loop spans 14 amino acids. The CDR3 DNA follows: TGCGCCAGCAGCCATGAGTTCTATAATTCACCCCTCCACTTT. Protein sequence: CASSHEFYNSPLHF.

For this clone: Other DNA sequences in this sample translate to the same CDR3. V gene TRBV5-1 combines with J gene TRBJ2-3, with no clear D. CDR3 length: 14 residues. V was cut by 4 bases and J by 2 bases, with 11 bases left in between. From germline, CDR1 is SGHRS and CDR2 YFSETQ. Written as DNA, the CDR3 is TGCGCCAGCAGCCTACCTGGACCCACAGATACGCAGTATTTT. Encoded protein: CASSLPGPTDTQYF.